Below, one T cell receptor (beta chain) is given with its context. TCRdb keeps only in-frame clones here, not all; method: immunoSEQ multiplex PCR. The data hold 130,000 or so clones, with approximately 87% observed a single time. The germline V gene encodes CDR1 SEHNR and CDR2 FQNEAQ (reference sequence). The germline V and J ends were trimmed by 5 bases and 5 bases, with 12 bases remaining between them. This CDR3 spans 13 amino acids. This entry belongs to a study of blood T cell repertoires in COVID-19. Overall study context: The study drew acute and convalescent COVID-19 samples from the United States, Italy and Spain.

The chain links TRBV7-9 to TRBJ2-5; maybe TRBD2 (5 bases). This receptor was identified in a man aged 50-60 years with active COVID-19. Sequenced material: peripheral blood. The CDR3 reads CASSRGSGETQYF. CDR3 DNA sequence: TGTGCCAGCAGCCGAGGGTCGGGGGAGACCCAGTACTTC.